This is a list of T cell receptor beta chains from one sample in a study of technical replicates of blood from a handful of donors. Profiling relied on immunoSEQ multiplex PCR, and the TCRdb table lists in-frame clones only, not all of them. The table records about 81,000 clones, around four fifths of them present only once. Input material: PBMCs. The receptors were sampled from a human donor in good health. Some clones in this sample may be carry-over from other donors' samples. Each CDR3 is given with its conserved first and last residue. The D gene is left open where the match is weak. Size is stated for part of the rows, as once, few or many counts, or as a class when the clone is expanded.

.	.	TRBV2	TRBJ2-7	CASSGTRSSYEQYF	TGTGCCAGCAGCGGGACAAGGAGCTCCTACGAGCAGTACTTC
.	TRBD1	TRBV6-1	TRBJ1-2	CASNRDRGADGYTF	TGTGCCAGCAATCGGGACAGGGGTGCAGATGGCTACACCTTC
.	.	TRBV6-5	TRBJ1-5	CASSPRTGSQHF	TGTGCCAGCAGTCCGCGGACCGGGAGCCAGCATTTT
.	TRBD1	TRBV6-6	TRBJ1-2	CASSSTTGTFNYGYTF	TGTGCCAGCAGTAGTACGACAGGGACCTTCAACTATGGCTACACCTTC
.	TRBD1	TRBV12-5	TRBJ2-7	CASGWGQADNGDEQYF	TGTGCTAGTGGTTGGGGACAGGCGGACAACGGGGACGAGCAGTACTTC
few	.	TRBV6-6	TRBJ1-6	CASSYSTQGTSPLHF	TGTGCCAGCAGTTACTCGACACAGGGAACTTCACCCCTCCACTTT
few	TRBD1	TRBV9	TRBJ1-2	CASSPTGNYGYTF	TGTGCCAGCAGCCCGACAGGGAACTATGGCTACACCTTC
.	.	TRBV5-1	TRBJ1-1	CASSPRRWGVVAEAFF	TGCGCCAGCAGCCCCCGACGTTGGGGAGTTGTAGCTGAAGCTTTCTTT
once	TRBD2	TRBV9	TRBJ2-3	CASSVALQVAGPTTDTQYF	TGTGCCAGCAGCGTAGCTCTCCAAGTAGCGGGGCCTACCACAGATACGCAGTATTTT
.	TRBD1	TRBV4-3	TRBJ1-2	CASSHGTGGAYGGYTF	TGCGCCAGCAGCCATGGAACAGGGGGGGCCTACGGTGGCTACACCTTC
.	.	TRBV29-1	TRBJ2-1	CSVEDEGVEQFF	TGCAGCGTTGAAGATGAAGGGGTTGAGCAGTTCTTC
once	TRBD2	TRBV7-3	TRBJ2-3	CASSLLGGRKPDTQYF	TGTGCCAGCAGCTTATTGGGCGGGAGAAAGCCAGATACGCAGTATTTT
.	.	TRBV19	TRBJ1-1	CASSIRDYLNTEAFF	TGTGCCAGTAGTATACGAGATTACCTGAACACTGAAGCTTTCTTT
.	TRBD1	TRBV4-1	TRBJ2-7	CASSQGPRGPYEQYF	TGCGCCAGCAGCCAAGGCCCCAGGGGGCCCTACGAGCAGTACTTC
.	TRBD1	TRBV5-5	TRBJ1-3	CASSPGQGASGNTIYF	TGTGCCAGCAGCCCGGGACAGGGGGCATCAGGAAACACCATATATTTT
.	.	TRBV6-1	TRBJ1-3	CASSEQEEAGNTIYF	TGTGCCAGCAGTGAACAGGAGGAGGCTGGAAACACCATATATTTT
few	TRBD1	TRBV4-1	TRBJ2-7	CASSRGTGGYEQYF	TGCGCCAGCAGCCGCGGGACAGGGGGCTACGAGCAGTACTTC
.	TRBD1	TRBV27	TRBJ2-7	CASSPDRGGYEQYF	TGTGCCAGCAGCCCCGACAGGGGGGGATACGAGCAGTACTTC
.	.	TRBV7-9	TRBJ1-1	CASSLVVNGNTEAFF	TGTGCCAGCAGCTTAGTCGTGAACGGGAACACTGAAGCTTTCTTT
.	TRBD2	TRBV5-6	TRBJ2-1	CASSLAGGRREQFF	TGTGCCAGCAGCTTAGCGGGGGGGCGTCGTGAGCAGTTCTTC
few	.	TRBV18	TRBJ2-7	CASSLIQGPEQYF	TGTGCCAGCTCACTGATACAGGGCCCCGAGCAGTACTTC
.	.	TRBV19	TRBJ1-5	CASSIGLFNQPQHF	TGTGCCAGTAGTATAGGGCTCTTCAATCAGCCCCAGCATTTT
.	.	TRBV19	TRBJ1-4	CASSLTGLLNEKLFF	TGTGCCAGTAGTTTAACAGGCCTTCTTAATGAAAAACTGTTTTTT
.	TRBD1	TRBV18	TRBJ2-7	CASSGTRGKHEQYF	TGTGCCAGCTCTGGGACCAGGGGGAAGCACGAGCAGTACTTC
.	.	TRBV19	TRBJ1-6	CASQGSYNSPLHF	TGTGCCAGTCAGGGTTCCTATAATTCACCCCTCCACTTT
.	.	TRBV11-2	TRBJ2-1	CASSRGHFGGLNEQFF	TGTGCCAGCAGCCGTGGACACTTTGGGGGGTTGAATGAGCAGTTCTTC
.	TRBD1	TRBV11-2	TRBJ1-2	CASSPRDRVYGYTF	TGTGCCAGCAGCCCCCGGGACAGGGTCTATGGCTACACCTTC
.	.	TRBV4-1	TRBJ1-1	CASSQGGPAGRKAEAFF	TGCGCCAGCAGCCAAGGGGGGCCAGCAGGGAGAAAGGCTGAAGCTTTCTTT
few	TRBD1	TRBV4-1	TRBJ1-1	CASSQVAGGFTEAFF	TGCGCCAGCAGCCAAGTCGCAGGGGGTTTCACTGAAGCTTTCTTT
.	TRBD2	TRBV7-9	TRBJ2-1	CASSREVAGNNEQFF	TGTGCCAGCAGCCGAGAGGTAGCGGGGAACAATGAGCAGTTCTTC
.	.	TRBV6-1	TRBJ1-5	CATQGPAGPQHF	TGTGCCACCCAGGGGCCCGCGGGGCCCCAGCATTTT
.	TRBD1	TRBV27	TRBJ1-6	CASSGRQGRGANSPLHF	TGTGCCAGCAGTGGAAGACAGGGAAGAGGGGCCAATTCACCCCTCCACTTT
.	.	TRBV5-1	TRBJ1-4	CASSSGQSGEKLFF	TGCGCCAGCAGCTCTGGACAGTCGGGAGAAAAACTGTTTTTT
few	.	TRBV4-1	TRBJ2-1	CASSQVINEQFF	TGCGCCAGCAGCCAAGTTATTAATGAGCAGTTCTTC
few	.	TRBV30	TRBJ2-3	CAWRVGIGGTDTQYF	TGTGCCTGGAGGGTGGGGATCGGGGGCACAGATACGCAGTATTTT
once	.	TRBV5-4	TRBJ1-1	CASSLPLVNTEAFF	TGTGCCAGCAGCTTGCCACTAGTGAACACTGAAGCTTTCTTT
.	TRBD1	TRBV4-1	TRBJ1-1	CASSQTGTGWVGTEAFF	TGCGCCAGCAGCCAAACCGGGACAGGGTGGGTGGGCACTGAAGCTTTCTTT
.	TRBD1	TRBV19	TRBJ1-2	CASSTRDRVAYGYTF	TGTGCCAGTAGTACCCGGGACAGGGTTGCCTATGGCTACACCTTC
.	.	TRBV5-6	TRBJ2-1	CASRSEGLTYNEQFF	TGTGCCAGCAGGAGCGAGGGTTTAACCTACAATGAGCAGTTCTTC
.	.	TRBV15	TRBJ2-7	CATSRAPPSYEQYF	TGTGCCACCAGCAGAGCCCCCCCGTCCTACGAGCAGTACTTC
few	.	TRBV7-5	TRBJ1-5	CVRSKRTGGDQPQHF	TGTGTCAGAAGCAAGCGGACAGGGGGCGACCAGCCCCAGCATTTT
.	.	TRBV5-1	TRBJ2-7	CASSSGDSSSYEQYF	TGCGCCAGCAGCTCGGGGGACTCCAGCTCCTACGAGCAGTACTTC
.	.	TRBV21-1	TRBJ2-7	CASSKRGYEQYF	TGTGCCAGCAGCAAACGCGGATACGAGCAGTACTTC